In its sample, the clone carrying this TCR beta chain was seen once. Its antigen is undetermined. The data were produced by immunoSEQ multiplex PCR, yet TCRdb's version contains in-frame clones alone and is incomplete. The table records some 29,000 clones, roughly 69% of them present only once. The unexposed donors gave CD4+ T cells in about 2010-2019, prior to COVID-19. Isolation of CD4+ T cells took place after approximately 11 days in culture. As cell numbers allowed, unexposed-donor CD4+ T cells faced SARS-CoV-2 S/N and four cold-coronavirus spikes. The data were obtained in a study of CD4 T cells in relation to SARS-CoV-2 and coronaviruses. Turning to the study itself: After 10 days of antigen culture, PBMC TCR beta CDR3s were sequenced. Study-wide findings and caveats: Around two thirds of donors had memory CD4+ clonotypes crossrecognizing SARS-CoV-2 and common cold coronavirus spike. Monoreactive clones expanded significantly more to SARS-CoV-2 than crossreactive clones did.

The sample comprised CD4+ T cells from PBMCs, cultured in vitro. This receptor was obtained from a human donor in good health.

As DNA, the CDR3 is TGTGCCAGCCGACAGGGGGCAAATGAGCAGTTCTTC. The encoded protein is CASRQGANEQFF. The chain links TRBV18 to TRBJ2-1, with TRBD1 matching over 10 bases. The germline V gene has CDR1 KGHSH and CDR2 LQKENI. There are 12 residues in the CDR3. With V trimmed by 8 bases and J by 7 bases, 2 bases remained unmatched.